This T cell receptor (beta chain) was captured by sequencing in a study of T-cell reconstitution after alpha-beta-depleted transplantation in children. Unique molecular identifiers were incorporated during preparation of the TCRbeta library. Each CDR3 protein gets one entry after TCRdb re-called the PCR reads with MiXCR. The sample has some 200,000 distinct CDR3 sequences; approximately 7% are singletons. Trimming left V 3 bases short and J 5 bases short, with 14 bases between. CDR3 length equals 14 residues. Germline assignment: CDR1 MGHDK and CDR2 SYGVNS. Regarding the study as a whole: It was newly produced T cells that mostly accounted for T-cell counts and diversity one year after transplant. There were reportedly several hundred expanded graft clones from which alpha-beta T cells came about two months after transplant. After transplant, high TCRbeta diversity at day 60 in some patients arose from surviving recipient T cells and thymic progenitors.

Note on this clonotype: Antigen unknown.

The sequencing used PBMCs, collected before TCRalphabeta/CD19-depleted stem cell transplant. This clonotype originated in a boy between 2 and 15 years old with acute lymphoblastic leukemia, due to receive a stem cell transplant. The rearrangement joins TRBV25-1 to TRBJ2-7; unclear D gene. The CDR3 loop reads CASSEPGPVHEQYF. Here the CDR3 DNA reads TGTGCCAGCAGTGAGCCGGGCCCCGTTCACGAGCAGTACTTC.